This TCR beta chain is from a study of T-cell memory formation after mild COVID-19. TCRdb re-analysed the 5' RACE reads in MiXCR, keeping a single row per CDR3 protein. The sample yields approximately 300,000 distinct CDR3 sequences, roughly 15% seen once. CDR3 size: 15 residues. Germline CDR1 and CDR2: SGHDT and YYEEEE. V lost 3 bases, J lost 2 bases, and 13 bases lay in between. In this sample, this clonotype turned up a few times. The TCR originated in a man aged 18 to 30 who had mild COVID-19 (a few samples of this study predate the infection). Cell type and time point are not known. The chain has TRBV5-6 and TRBJ2-3; D unclear. Sequenced material: PBMCs or a T cell subset sorted from them (not recorded which). CDR3 sequence (DNA): TGTGCCAGCAGCTCCAAGGCTCGGATCACAGATACGCAGTATTTT. Its translation: CASSSKARITDTQYF.